This TCR beta chain was sequenced during a study of shared clonotypes between healthy human individuals. Study as a whole: Each donor contributed plates that comprised three CD4 naive, three CD4 memory, two CD8 naive and one CD8 memory. Study-wide results and caveats: Generation probability values for non-shared clonotypes were lower than those for clonotypes shared by all four donors. Estimated richness was generally greater in naive than memory subsets. Sharing across four donors was highest in naive CD4 (around 5%) and lowest in memory CD8 (roughly 0.4%).

Of note for this clone: The antigen remains unidentified.

Looked up from germline, CDR1 is MRHNA and CDR2 is SNTAGT. V was trimmed by 6 bases and J by 1 base, leaving 19 bases between them. CDR3 length: 16 amino acids. The table came from immunoSEQ multiplex PCR; TCRdb's copy has only in-frame clones and leaves some out. The sample lists hundreds of thousands of clones; approximately 79% were seen once. The TCR sequence derives from a woman aged 25 to 45 in good health. The chain carries TRBV6-4 and TRBJ2-7; D is tentatively TRBD1 or TRBD2 (5 bases each). The sequenced sample was memory CD4+ T cells sorted from blood. The subset denotes: CD45RA-negative fraction. The CDR3 loop reads CASSKMGEKGSYEQYF. CDR3 DNA sequence: TGTGCCAGCAGCAAAATGGGGGAAAAAGGATCCTACGAGCAGTACTTC.